This TCR beta chain was profiled in a study of blood T cell repertoires in COVID-19. The CDR3 runs to 13 residues. The ends were cut back, 9 bases at V and 4 bases at J, with 12 bases in the middle. Germline V gives CDR1 LNHDA, CDR2 SQIVND (reference sequence). In the study's own analysis: The assay estimated nucleated cells by amplifying reference gene primers. Method: immunoSEQ multiplex PCR; TCRdb's copy keeps in-frame clones and lacks some. That table supplies the V and J calls and clone size; D and trimming were determined from the DNA. The sample carries roughly 160,000 clones, over 75% recorded once.

The TCR sequence derives from a man aged 50-59 years who had recovered from COVID-19. The genes are TRBV19 and TRBJ1-4; D uncertain. The sequenced material came from PBMCs or T cells enriched from blood (not recorded which). The CDR3 DNA sequence: TGTGCCAGCCGTCGTCCGTATAATGAAAAACTGTTTTTT. The encoded protein is CASRRPYNEKLFF.